This TCR beta chain was observed in a study of T cells in Graves' hyperthyroidism and ophthalmopathy. What was amplified from RNA transcripts were TCR beta CDR3 regions. Carried out on the TCR CDR3, a first-round RT-PCR used the HTBI primer set. TCRdb passed the multiplex PCR reads through MiXCR, listing each CDR3 protein once. The table has about 180,000 distinct CDR3 sequences, about 9.4% seen once. This CDR3 has 15 amino acids. CDR1 is MNHEY, CDR2 SVGAGI, per germline. With 2 bases removed from V and 0 bases from J, the gap between germline ends came to 9 bases. The chain has TRBV6-5 and TRBJ2-3; D is unclear. Sample: blood. This receptor was identified in a woman aged 18-29 years with Graves' hyperthyroidism that later progressed to Graves' ophthalmopathy. The CDR3: CASSYELTSTDTQYF. Here the CDR3 DNA reads TGTGCCAGCAGTTACGAGCTGACTAGCACAGATACGCAGTATTTT.